The present T cell receptor beta chain was sequenced within a study of molecular identifiers for immune sequencing clone quantification. Study-wide findings and caveats: Clones above 20 RNA copies held over 98% of effector molecules, under 1% in naive cells.

Comments on this clonotype: The antigen is not known.

This CDR3 has 15 residues. With 3 bases removed from V and 0 bases from J, the gap between germline ends came to 11 bases. CDR1 is MDHEN, CDR2 SYDVKM, per germline. Bulk libraries came from a prior protocol with listed TCR primers. Via MiXCR, TCRdb re-called the PCR reads, giving one row per CDR3 protein. Of under 350,000 distinct CDR3 sequences in the sample, about 22% were seen once. Material: naive CD8+ T cells from blood, with Jurkat cell RNA spiked in. Subset of the sample: FACS-sorted CD8+CD4-CCR7+CD45RA+ naive T cells. This receptor was taken from a human donor in good health. Some libraries in this study had Jurkat cell RNA spiked in. V is TRBV28 and J is TRBJ1-1; D is possibly TRBD1 (5 bases). The CDR3 region has the DNA TGTGCCAGCAGTTTTAGGGGAAGGATGAACACTGAAGCTTTCTTT. This translates into CASSFRGRMNTEAFF.